The T cell receptor (beta chain) under discussion was sequenced for a study of control samples from healthy donors and cancer patients. The method was immunoSEQ multiplex PCR; TCRdb's version includes in-frame clones alone and lacks a portion of them. This table holds 140,000 or so clones, 75% to 95% found once. The CDR3 covers 15 residues. Germline values: CDR1 MNHEY, CDR2 SVGEGT. J was trimmed by 4 bases and V by 5 bases; bases with no gene match: 9. This TCR came from a man between 25 and 39 years old in good health. Sequenced input: blood. This chain connects TRBV6-2 or TRBV6-3 to TRBJ2-3; TRBD1 agrees at 7 bases. CDR3 sequence: CASSRHRGIPDTQYF. CDR3 coding DNA: TGTGCCAGCAGTAGACACAGGGGTATCCCAGATACGCAGTATTTT.